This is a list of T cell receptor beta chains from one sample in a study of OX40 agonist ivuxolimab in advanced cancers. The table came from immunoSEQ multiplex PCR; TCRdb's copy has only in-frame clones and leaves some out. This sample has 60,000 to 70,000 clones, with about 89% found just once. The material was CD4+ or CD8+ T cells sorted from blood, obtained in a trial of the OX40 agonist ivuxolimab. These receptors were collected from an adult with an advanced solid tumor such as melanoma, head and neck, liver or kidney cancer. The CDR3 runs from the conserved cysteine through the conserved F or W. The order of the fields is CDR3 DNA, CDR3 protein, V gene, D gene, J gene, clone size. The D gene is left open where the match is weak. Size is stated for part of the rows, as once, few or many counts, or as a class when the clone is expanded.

CDR3 DNA: TGCGCCAGCAGCTTGGCCCCTTTAAGACAGGGTTATGAAAAACTGTTTTTT
CDR3 protein: CASSLAPLRQGYEKLFF
V gene: TRBV5-1
D gene: TRBD1
J gene: TRBJ1-4
clone size: NA

CDR3 DNA: TGCGCCAGCAGCCAAGATCGGGATCGGCACGAGCAGTACTTC
CDR3 protein: CASSQDRDRHEQYF
V gene: TRBV4-3
D gene: NA
J gene: TRBJ2-7
clone size: NA

CDR3 DNA: TGTGCCAGCTCACCTACTACCGGGACGGATAATTCACCCCTCCACTTT
CDR3 protein: CASSPTTGTDNSPLHF
V gene: TRBV18
D gene: NA
J gene: TRBJ1-6
clone size: NA

CDR3 DNA: TGTGCCAGCAGTTCCCCAAGTGGAAACTATGGCTACACCTTC
CDR3 protein: CASSSPSGNYGYTF
V gene: TRBV28
D gene: NA
J gene: TRBJ1-2
clone size: NA

CDR3 DNA: TGTGCCAGCAGTTTTACAGGGGATGGGAGCGGCTACACCTTC
CDR3 protein: CASSFTGDGSGYTF
V gene: TRBV6-5
D gene: TRBD1
J gene: TRBJ1-2
clone size: NA

CDR3 DNA: TGTGCCAGCAGCATAGGGTATAATTCACCCCTCCACTTT
CDR3 protein: CASSIGYNSPLHF
V gene: TRBV7-2
D gene: NA
J gene: TRBJ1-6
clone size: NA

CDR3 DNA: TGTGCCAGAAGCTTGTACGTATACACGGGACATTTTCTCTCTGGGGCCAACGTCCTGACTTTC
CDR3 protein: CARSLYVYTGHFLSGANVLTF
V gene: TRBV5-3
D gene: NA
J gene: TRBJ2-6
clone size: NA

CDR3 DNA: TGTGCCAGTAGTATGGAGGGGCTCGGGAACTATGGCTACACCTTC
CDR3 protein: CASSMEGLGNYGYTF
V gene: TRBV19
D gene: NA
J gene: TRBJ1-2
clone size: NA

CDR3 DNA: TGTGCCAGCACCAATACAGGGGACGGGGCCTACGAGCAGTACTTC
CDR3 protein: CASTNTGDGAYEQYF
V gene: TRBV6-5
D gene: TRBD1
J gene: TRBJ2-7
clone size: NA

CDR3 DNA: TGCGCCAGCAGCTTGGCCTTAGGTTTGAACACTGAAGCTTTCTTT
CDR3 protein: CASSLALGLNTEAFF
V gene: TRBV5-1
D gene: NA
J gene: TRBJ1-1
clone size: NA

CDR3 DNA: TGTGCCAGTAGCCAGCCGGGGGACACAGATACGCAGTATTTT
CDR3 protein: CASSQPGDTDTQYF
V gene: TRBV19
D gene: NA
J gene: TRBJ2-3
clone size: NA

CDR3 DNA: TGTGCCAGCAGCTTGTCGCTGGTCAGGGAAGAGACCCAGTACTTC
CDR3 protein: CASSLSLVREETQYF
V gene: TRBV7-6
D gene: NA
J gene: TRBJ2-5
clone size: NA

CDR3 DNA: TGTGCCAGCAGCCAGTACCGAACACCGAACACCGGGGAGCTGTTTTTT
CDR3 protein: CASSQYRTPNTGELFF
V gene: TRBV14
D gene: NA
J gene: TRBJ2-2
clone size: NA

CDR3 DNA: TGTGCCACCAGCAGAGATATAGGGGTATCCTATGGCTACACCTTC
CDR3 protein: CATSRDIGVSYGYTF
V gene: TRBV15
D gene: NA
J gene: TRBJ1-2
clone size: NA

CDR3 DNA: TGTGCCAGCAGCGTAGTCGGGGCTAGCGGACAAGAGACCCAGTACTTC
CDR3 protein: CASSVVGASGQETQYF
V gene: TRBV9
D gene: TRBD2
J gene: TRBJ2-5
clone size: NA

CDR3 DNA: TGTGCCAGCAGTTACGCCGGGACGGCAAACACTGAAGCTTTCTTT
CDR3 protein: CASSYAGTANTEAFF
V gene: TRBV28
D gene: NA
J gene: TRBJ1-1
clone size: NA

CDR3 DNA: TGTGCCAGCAGTCTAACTAGCGGGAGTACGAATGAGCAGTTCTTC
CDR3 protein: CASSLTSGSTNEQFF
V gene: TRBV7-6
D gene: TRBD2
J gene: TRBJ2-1
clone size: once

CDR3 DNA: TGTGCCACCAGCAGAGTCCCTAGGAAGGGGGAAACAGATACGCAGTATTTT
CDR3 protein: CATSRVPRKGETDTQYF
V gene: TRBV15
D gene: NA
J gene: TRBJ2-3
clone size: few

CDR3 DNA: TGTGCCAGCTCACCTCACGACACCGCCGACCTCAATTCACCCCTCCACTTT
CDR3 protein: CASSPHDTADLNSPLHF
V gene: TRBV18
D gene: NA
J gene: TRBJ1-6
clone size: NA

CDR3 DNA: TGTGCCAGCAGCTTTTTGGGAAAATATTCACCCCTCCACTTT
CDR3 protein: CASSFLGKYSPLHF
V gene: TRBV5-6
D gene: NA
J gene: TRBJ1-6
clone size: once

CDR3 DNA: TGCGCCAGCACCCCTGATCCGGTGGTTCAGGAAAAACTGTTTTTT
CDR3 protein: CASTPDPVVQEKLFF
V gene: TRBV5-1
D gene: NA
J gene: TRBJ1-4
clone size: NA

CDR3 DNA: TGTGCCAGCAGCTTAGAGGGTATGGGCGAGCAGTACTTC
CDR3 protein: CASSLEGMGEQYF
V gene: TRBV7-9
D gene: NA
J gene: TRBJ2-7
clone size: NA

CDR3 DNA: TGTGCCAGCAGCTTATATAGCGGGGTCACAGATACGCAGTATTTT
CDR3 protein: CASSLYSGVTDTQYF
V gene: TRBV7-3
D gene: TRBD2
J gene: TRBJ2-3
clone size: NA

CDR3 DNA: TGTGCCAGCACCGTTGGGGGGACTAGCGGGAATGAGCAGTTCTTC
CDR3 protein: CASTVGGTSGNEQFF
V gene: TRBV6-1
D gene: TRBD2
J gene: TRBJ2-1
clone size: NA

CDR3 DNA: TGTGCCAGCAGCGTTACCGGGACAGGGCTCAACGAGCAGTACTTC
CDR3 protein: CASSVTGTGLNEQYF
V gene: TRBV7-2
D gene: TRBD1
J gene: TRBJ2-7
clone size: NA

CDR3 DNA: TGTGCCAGCAGCCCGGGAGGGGGCTACAACACTGAAGCTTTCTTT
CDR3 protein: CASSPGGGYNTEAFF
V gene: TRBV9
D gene: TRBD1
J gene: TRBJ1-1
clone size: NA

CDR3 DNA: TGTGCCAGCAGCCCAGAACGATACGGGGAGCTGTTTTTT
CDR3 protein: CASSPERYGELFF
V gene: TRBV14
D gene: NA
J gene: TRBJ2-2
clone size: NA

CDR3 DNA: TGCGCCAGCAGCCAAGACCTGGGGGGGGGCAATCAGCCCCAGCATTTT
CDR3 protein: CASSQDLGGGNQPQHF
V gene: TRBV4-1
D gene: NA
J gene: TRBJ1-5
clone size: NA

CDR3 DNA: TGTGCCAGCAGACCCCCCTTTCCCAGCACTGAAGCTTTCTTT
CDR3 protein: CASRPPFPSTEAFF
V gene: TRBV28
D gene: NA
J gene: TRBJ1-1
clone size: NA

CDR3 DNA: TGTGCCAGCAGCAAAGGCTTCCTAGCGCTCTCCTACAATGAGCAGTTCTTC
CDR3 protein: CASSKGFLALSYNEQFF
V gene: TRBV7-8
D gene: NA
J gene: TRBJ2-1
clone size: NA

CDR3 DNA: TGTGCCAGCAGCTTCTCCGGGACAGGGAACACCATATATTTT
CDR3 protein: CASSFSGTGNTIYF
V gene: TRBV7-8
D gene: TRBD1
J gene: TRBJ1-3
clone size: once

CDR3 DNA: TGTGCCAGCAGCGAAGCTAGGGTAACAGATACGCAGTATTTT
CDR3 protein: CASSEARVTDTQYF
V gene: TRBV5-6
D gene: NA
J gene: TRBJ2-3
clone size: NA

CDR3 DNA: TGTGCCAGCAGTGACGCGGTTGGAGGGGGTCGAGGAAAACTGTTTTTT
CDR3 protein: CASSDAVGGGRGKLFF
V gene: TRBV6-4
D gene: NA
J gene: TRBJ1-4
clone size: NA

CDR3 DNA: TGTGCCAGTAGCCCTCCAATAGTGGTAACTGAAGCTTTCTTT
CDR3 protein: CASSPPIVVTEAFF
V gene: TRBV19
D gene: NA
J gene: TRBJ1-1
clone size: NA

CDR3 DNA: TGTGCCAGCAGCTTGGTCGGTGCGACTCAAGAGACCCAGTACTTC
CDR3 protein: CASSLVGATQETQYF
V gene: TRBV5-6
D gene: NA
J gene: TRBJ2-5
clone size: NA

CDR3 DNA: TGTGCCAGCAGCTTGGATACAGGGGGTTATGCACCCCTCCACTTT
CDR3 protein: CASSLDTGGYAPLHF
V gene: TRBV4-2
D gene: TRBD1
J gene: TRBJ1-6
clone size: NA

CDR3 DNA: TGTGCCAGTACCGGTCGGGGACTAGCGGTAACCTTCACCTCCTACAATGAGCAGTTCTTC
CDR3 protein: CASTGRGLAVTFTSYNEQFF
V gene: TRBV19
D gene: TRBD2
J gene: TRBJ2-1
clone size: NA

CDR3 DNA: TGTGCCAGCAGCCGGGACTGGGGTAGCAATCAGCCCCAGCATTTT
CDR3 protein: CASSRDWGSNQPQHF
V gene: TRBV9
D gene: NA
J gene: TRBJ1-5
clone size: NA

CDR3 DNA: TGTGCCAGCAGGATTGGCGGGGAGCTGTTTTTT
CDR3 protein: CASRIGGELFF
V gene: TRBV2
D gene: NA
J gene: TRBJ2-2
clone size: NA

CDR3 DNA: TGTGCCAGCAGCTTGGTACTGGGTTTCCACCCTGGCTCCTACAATGAGCAGTTCTTC
CDR3 protein: CASSLVLGFHPGSYNEQFF
V gene: TRBV5-8
D gene: NA
J gene: TRBJ2-1
clone size: NA

CDR3 DNA: TGTGCCAGCAGCCCGACAGGGGGGTACAATGAGCAGTTCTTC
CDR3 protein: CASSPTGGYNEQFF
V gene: TRBV7-3
D gene: TRBD1
J gene: TRBJ2-1
clone size: NA

CDR3 DNA: TGCGCCAGCAGCTATTATGTGTCAGGGACTAGAAATGAGCAGTTCTTC
CDR3 protein: CASSYYVSGTRNEQFF
V gene: TRBV5-1
D gene: TRBD2
J gene: TRBJ2-1
clone size: NA

CDR3 DNA: TGCGCCAGCAGCCAAGATCAAGTCCGCCCAGATACGCAGTATTTT
CDR3 protein: CASSQDQVRPDTQYF
V gene: TRBV4-1
D gene: NA
J gene: TRBJ2-3
clone size: NA

CDR3 DNA: TGTGCCAGTAGTACCAGCGGGGCTAGCGGGAGACGTGGGCAGTACTTC
CDR3 protein: CASSTSGASGRRGQYF
V gene: TRBV19
D gene: TRBD2
J gene: TRBJ2-7
clone size: NA

CDR3 DNA: TGCGCCAGCAGCTGGGGTATAGCGGGAGGCCAGCAGTACTTC
CDR3 protein: CASSWGIAGGQQYF
V gene: TRBV5-1
D gene: TRBD2
J gene: TRBJ2-5
clone size: NA

CDR3 DNA: TGTGCCGGTGCTTGGACCAACGGAGCCTACGAGCAGTACTTC
CDR3 protein: CAGAWTNGAYEQYF
V gene: TRBV7-2
D gene: NA
J gene: TRBJ2-7
clone size: NA

CDR3 DNA: TGTGCCAGCAGTGAAAGTCGGAGCGGGGACAATGAGCAGTTCTTC
CDR3 protein: CASSESRSGDNEQFF
V gene: TRBV2
D gene: TRBD2
J gene: TRBJ2-1
clone size: NA

CDR3 DNA: TGTGCCAGCAGCCGGACAGCCGAAAACGGCTACACCTTC
CDR3 protein: CASSRTAENGYTF
V gene: TRBV28
D gene: NA
J gene: TRBJ1-2
clone size: NA

CDR3 DNA: TGTGCCAGCAGGACCATTGGGCGTAATCAGCCCCAGCATTTT
CDR3 protein: CASRTIGRNQPQHF
V gene: TRBV28
D gene: NA
J gene: TRBJ1-5
clone size: NA

CDR3 DNA: TGTGCCAGCAGCTTGGAACAGGGCCGGGAGACCCAGTACTTC
CDR3 protein: CASSLEQGRETQYF
V gene: TRBV11-3
D gene: NA
J gene: TRBJ2-5
clone size: NA

CDR3 DNA: TGTGCCAGCAGAACTAGCGGGACAGTGGGCGAGCAGTACTTC
CDR3 protein: CASRTSGTVGEQYF
V gene: TRBV28
D gene: TRBD2
J gene: TRBJ2-7
clone size: NA

CDR3 DNA: TGTGCCAGCAGCGTACGTGTGGATTCACCCCTCCACTTT
CDR3 protein: CASSVRVDSPLHF
V gene: TRBV9
D gene: NA
J gene: TRBJ1-6
clone size: once

CDR3 DNA: TGTGCCAGCAGGCCTGAACAGGGGTTTACTGGCTACACCTTC
CDR3 protein: CASRPEQGFTGYTF
V gene: TRBV14
D gene: TRBD1
J gene: TRBJ1-2
clone size: NA

CDR3 DNA: TGTGCCAGTAGTATAGACGGCAGGGGGAGATACGAGCAGTACTTC
CDR3 protein: CASSIDGRGRYEQYF
V gene: TRBV19
D gene: TRBD1
J gene: TRBJ2-7
clone size: NA

CDR3 DNA: TGTGCCAGCAGTTTTTTAACGTCTGAAGCTTTCTTT
CDR3 protein: CASSFLTSEAFF
V gene: TRBV28
D gene: NA
J gene: TRBJ1-1
clone size: NA

CDR3 DNA: TGTGCCAGCAGCGAAACCAACCTGGAGACCCAGTACTTC
CDR3 protein: CASSETNLETQYF
V gene: TRBV2
D gene: NA
J gene: TRBJ2-5
clone size: NA

CDR3 DNA: TGTGCCAGCAGCTTGGACGTCGGTGTCGGATACAATGAGCAGTTCTTC
CDR3 protein: CASSLDVGVGYNEQFF
V gene: TRBV5-6
D gene: NA
J gene: TRBJ2-1
clone size: NA

CDR3 DNA: TGTGCCAGCAGCCAAGATCCGGGATTCTCTGGGGCCAACGTCCTGACTTTC
CDR3 protein: CASSQDPGFSGANVLTF
V gene: TRBV4-2
D gene: NA
J gene: TRBJ2-6
clone size: NA